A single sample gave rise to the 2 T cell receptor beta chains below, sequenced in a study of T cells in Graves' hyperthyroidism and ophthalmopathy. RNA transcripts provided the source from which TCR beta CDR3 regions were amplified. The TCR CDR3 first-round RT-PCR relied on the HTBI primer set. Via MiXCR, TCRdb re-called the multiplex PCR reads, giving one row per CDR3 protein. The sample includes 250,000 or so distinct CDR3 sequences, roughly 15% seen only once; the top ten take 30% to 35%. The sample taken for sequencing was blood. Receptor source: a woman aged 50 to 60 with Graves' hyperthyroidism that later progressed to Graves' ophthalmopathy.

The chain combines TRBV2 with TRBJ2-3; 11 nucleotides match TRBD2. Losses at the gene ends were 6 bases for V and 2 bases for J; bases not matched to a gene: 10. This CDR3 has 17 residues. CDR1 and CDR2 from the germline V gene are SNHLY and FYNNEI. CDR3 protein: CASSHRRLAGTTDTQYF. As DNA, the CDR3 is TGTGCCAGCAGCCATCGACGACTAGCGGGAACCACAGATACGCAGTATTTT.

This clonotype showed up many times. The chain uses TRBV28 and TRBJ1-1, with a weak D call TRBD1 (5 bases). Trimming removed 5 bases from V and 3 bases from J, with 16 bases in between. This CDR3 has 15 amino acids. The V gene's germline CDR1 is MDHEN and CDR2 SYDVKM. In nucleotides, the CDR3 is TGTGCCAGCAGTGCTGGGACCTGGAGGGACACTGAAGCTTTCTTT. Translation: CASSAGTWRDTEAFF.